This T cell receptor (beta chain) was profiled in a study of CD8+CD57+ T cells in acquired aplastic anemia. TCR beta VDJ and CDR3 were profiled, and genomic DNA was the template. One entry per CDR3 protein results from TCRdb running MiXCR on the reads. In the table there are about 220,000 distinct CDR3 sequences, 34% of which are singletons. The CDR3 spans 14 residues. The germline V gene has CDR1 SQVTM and CDR2 ANQGSEA. The V end was cut by 7 bases, the J end by 1 base, with 15 bases between. This clonotype was counted at least ten times. As yet, its antigen is unknown. Study results and caveats: CD8+ Simpson's diversity showed no significant patient-control difference.

The sequenced material came from sorted CD4+, CD8+, or CD8+CD57+ T cells (not recorded which) from PBMCs. V is TRBV29-1 and J is TRBJ2-3; D is perhaps TRBD2 (6 bases). This TCR came from a human donor in good health, serving as a control. The DNA of the CDR3 is TGCAGCGCTAGCGACGGACTTGGCACAGATACGCAGTATTTT. It encodes CSASDGLGTDTQYF.